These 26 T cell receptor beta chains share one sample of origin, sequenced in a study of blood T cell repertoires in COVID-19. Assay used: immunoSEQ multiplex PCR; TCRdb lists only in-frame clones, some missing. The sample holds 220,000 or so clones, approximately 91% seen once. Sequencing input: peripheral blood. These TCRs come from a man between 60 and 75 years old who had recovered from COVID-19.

For the CDR3, the DNA is TGTGCCAGTAGTCAGGTATCTGGGGCCAACGTCCTGACTTTC. This translates into CASSQVSGANVLTF. V usage is TRBV19 and J usage is TRBJ2-6; D gene unclear. This CDR3 is 14 amino acids long. Germline assignment: CDR1 LNHDA and CDR2 SQIVND (reference sequence). The ends were cut back, 5 bases at V and 1 base at J, with 6 bases in the middle.

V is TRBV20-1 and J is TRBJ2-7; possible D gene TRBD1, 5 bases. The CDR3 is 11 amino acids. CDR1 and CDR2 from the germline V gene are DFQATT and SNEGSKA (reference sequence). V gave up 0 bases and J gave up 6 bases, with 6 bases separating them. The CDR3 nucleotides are TGCAGTGCTAGAGAGGGGCGCGAGCAGTACTTC. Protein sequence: CSAREGREQYF.

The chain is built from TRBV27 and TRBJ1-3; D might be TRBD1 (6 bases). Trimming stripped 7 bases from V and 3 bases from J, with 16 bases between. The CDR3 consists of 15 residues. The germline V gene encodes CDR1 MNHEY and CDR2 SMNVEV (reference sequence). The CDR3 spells CASTKSPGVGNTIYF. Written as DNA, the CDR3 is TGTGCCAGCACAAAATCTCCAGGGGTTGGAAACACCATATATTTT.

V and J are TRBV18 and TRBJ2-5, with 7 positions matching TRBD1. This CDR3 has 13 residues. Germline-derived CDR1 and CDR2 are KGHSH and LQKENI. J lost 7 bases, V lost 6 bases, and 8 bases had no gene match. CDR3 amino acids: CASSGTVKGTQYF. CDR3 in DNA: TGTGCCAGCTCCGGGACAGTGAAAGGGACCCAGTACTTC.

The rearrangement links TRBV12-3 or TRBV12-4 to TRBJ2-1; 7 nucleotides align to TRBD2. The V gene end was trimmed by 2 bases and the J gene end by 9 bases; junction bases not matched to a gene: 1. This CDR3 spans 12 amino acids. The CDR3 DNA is TGTGCCAGCAGTTTATGGGAGGGTGAGCAGTTCTTC. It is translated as CASSLWEGEQFF.

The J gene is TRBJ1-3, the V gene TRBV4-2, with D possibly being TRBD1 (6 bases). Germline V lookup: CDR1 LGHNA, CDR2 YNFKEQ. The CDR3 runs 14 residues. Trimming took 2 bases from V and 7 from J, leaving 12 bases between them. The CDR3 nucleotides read TGTGCCAGCAGCCAAAGGGACACCTCGAACACCATATATTTT. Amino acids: CASSQRDTSNTIYF.

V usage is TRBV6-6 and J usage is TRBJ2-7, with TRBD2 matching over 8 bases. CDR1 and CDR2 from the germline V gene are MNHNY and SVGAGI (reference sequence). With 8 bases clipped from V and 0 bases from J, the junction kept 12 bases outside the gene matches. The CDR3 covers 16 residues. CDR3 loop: CASSVSGGGPSYEQYF. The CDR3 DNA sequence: TGTGCCAGCTCAGTATCGGGGGGGGGACCCTCCTACGAGCAGTACTTC.

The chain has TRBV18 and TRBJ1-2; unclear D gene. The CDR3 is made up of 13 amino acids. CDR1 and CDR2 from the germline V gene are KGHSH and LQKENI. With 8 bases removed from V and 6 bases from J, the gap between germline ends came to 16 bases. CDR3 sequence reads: CASRDPGWDGYTF. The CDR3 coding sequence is TGTGCCAGCCGCGATCCGGGATGGGATGGCTACACCTTC.

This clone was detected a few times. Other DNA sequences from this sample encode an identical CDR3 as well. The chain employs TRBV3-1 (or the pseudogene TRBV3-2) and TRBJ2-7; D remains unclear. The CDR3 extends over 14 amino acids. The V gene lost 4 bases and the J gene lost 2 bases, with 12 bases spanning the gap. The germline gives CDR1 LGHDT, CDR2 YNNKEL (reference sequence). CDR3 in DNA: TGTGCCAGCAGCCCCTCGGGTCGCGCCTACGAGCAGTACTTC. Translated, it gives CASSPSGRAYEQYF.

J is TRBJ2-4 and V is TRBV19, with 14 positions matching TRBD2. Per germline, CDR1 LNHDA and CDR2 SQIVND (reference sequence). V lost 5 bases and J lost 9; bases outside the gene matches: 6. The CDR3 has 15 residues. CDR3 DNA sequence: TGTGCCAGTAGTCCTGGACTAGCGGGAGGTCCCATTCAGTACTTC. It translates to CASSPGLAGGPIQYF.

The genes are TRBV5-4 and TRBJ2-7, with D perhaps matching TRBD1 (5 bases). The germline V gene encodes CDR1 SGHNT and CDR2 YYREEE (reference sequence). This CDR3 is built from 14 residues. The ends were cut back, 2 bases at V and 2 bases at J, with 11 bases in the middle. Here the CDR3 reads CASSFPTVPYEQYF. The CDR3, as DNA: TGTGCCAGCAGCTTCCCGACAGTCCCCTACGAGCAGTACTTC.

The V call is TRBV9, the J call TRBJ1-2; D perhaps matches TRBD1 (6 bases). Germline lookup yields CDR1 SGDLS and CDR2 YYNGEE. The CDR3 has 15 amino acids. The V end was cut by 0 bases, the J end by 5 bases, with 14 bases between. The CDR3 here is CASSVVPGAGYGYTF. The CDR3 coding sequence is TGTGCCAGCAGCGTAGTGCCAGGGGCAGGATATGGCTACACCTTC.

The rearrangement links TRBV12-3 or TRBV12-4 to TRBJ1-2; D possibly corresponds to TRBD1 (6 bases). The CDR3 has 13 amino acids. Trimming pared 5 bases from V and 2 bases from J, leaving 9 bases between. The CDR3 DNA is TGTGCCAGCAGTCATACAGGGAACTATGGCTACACCTTC. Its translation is CASSHTGNYGYTF.

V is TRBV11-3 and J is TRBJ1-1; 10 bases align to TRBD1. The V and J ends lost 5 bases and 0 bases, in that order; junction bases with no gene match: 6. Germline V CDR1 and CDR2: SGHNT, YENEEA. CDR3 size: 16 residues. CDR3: CASSHGQGEVNTEAFF. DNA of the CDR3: TGTGCCAGCAGCCACGGACAGGGGGAAGTGAACACTGAAGCTTTCTTT.

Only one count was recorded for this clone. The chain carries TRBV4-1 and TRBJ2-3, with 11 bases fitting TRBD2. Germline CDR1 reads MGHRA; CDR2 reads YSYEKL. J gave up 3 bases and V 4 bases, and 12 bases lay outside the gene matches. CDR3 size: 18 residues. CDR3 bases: TGCGCCAGCAGCCGTGAATCTAGCGGGGGGCCGGCAACAGATACGCAGTATTTT. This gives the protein CASSRESSGGPATDTQYF.

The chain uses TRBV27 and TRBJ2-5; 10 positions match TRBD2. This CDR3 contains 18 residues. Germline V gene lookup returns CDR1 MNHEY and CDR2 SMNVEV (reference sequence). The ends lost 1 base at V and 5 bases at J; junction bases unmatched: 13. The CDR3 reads CASSLWASGRLGGETQYF. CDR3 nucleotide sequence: TGTGCCAGCAGTTTATGGGCTAGCGGGAGATTGGGGGGGGAGACCCAGTACTTC.

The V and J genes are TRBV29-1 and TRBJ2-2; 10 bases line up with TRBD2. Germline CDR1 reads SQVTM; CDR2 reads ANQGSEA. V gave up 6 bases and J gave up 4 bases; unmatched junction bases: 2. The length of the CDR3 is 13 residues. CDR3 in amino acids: CSVSGRATGELFF. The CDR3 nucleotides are TGCAGCGTCAGCGGGAGGGCCACCGGGGAGCTGTTTTTT.

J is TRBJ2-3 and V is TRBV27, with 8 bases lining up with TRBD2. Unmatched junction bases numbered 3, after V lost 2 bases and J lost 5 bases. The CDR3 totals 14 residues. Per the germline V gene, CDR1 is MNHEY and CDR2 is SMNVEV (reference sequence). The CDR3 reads CASSLVSGRDTQYF. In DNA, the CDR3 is TGTGCCAGCAGTTTAGTGAGCGGGAGAGATACGCAGTATTTT.

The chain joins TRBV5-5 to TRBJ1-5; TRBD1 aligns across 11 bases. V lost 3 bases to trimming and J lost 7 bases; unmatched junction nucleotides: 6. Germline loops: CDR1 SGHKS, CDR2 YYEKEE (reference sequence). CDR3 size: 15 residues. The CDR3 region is CASSWTGGAEQPQHF. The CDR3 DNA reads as TGTGCCAGCAGCTGGACAGGGGGCGCTGAACAGCCCCAGCATTTT.

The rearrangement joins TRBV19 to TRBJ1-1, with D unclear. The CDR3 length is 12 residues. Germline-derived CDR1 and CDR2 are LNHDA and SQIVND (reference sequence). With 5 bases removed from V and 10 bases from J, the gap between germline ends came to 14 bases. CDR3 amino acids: CASSLRQGIAFF. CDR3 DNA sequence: TGTGCCAGTAGTCTAAGACAAGGTATAGCTTTCTTT.

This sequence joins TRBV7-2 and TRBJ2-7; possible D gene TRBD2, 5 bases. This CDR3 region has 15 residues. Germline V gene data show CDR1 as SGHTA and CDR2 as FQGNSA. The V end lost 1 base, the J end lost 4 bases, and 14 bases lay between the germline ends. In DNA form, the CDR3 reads TGTGCCAGCAGCTTAGAGTTCCAGCGGTCGTACGAGCAGTACTTC. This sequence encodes CASSLEFQRSYEQYF.

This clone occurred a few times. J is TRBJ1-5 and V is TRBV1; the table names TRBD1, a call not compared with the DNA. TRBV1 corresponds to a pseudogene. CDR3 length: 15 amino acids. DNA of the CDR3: TGCACCAGCAGCCAGAAAGGGGGCGACAATCAGCCCCAGCATTTT. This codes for CTSSQKGGDNQPQHF.

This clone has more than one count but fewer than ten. The CDR3 bases are TGTGCCAGCAGCTTAAGTTTGTCAGTAGGGGGTCGAGAGACCCAGTACTTC. It encodes CASSLSLSVGGRETQYF. The J gene is TRBJ2-5, the V gene TRBV5-5; D is perhaps TRBD1 (6 bases). Per germline, CDR1 SGHKS and CDR2 YYEKEE (reference sequence). The CDR3 has 17 residues. V lost 2 bases, J lost 4 bases, and 21 bases lay in between.

This CDR3 reads CASSLAPSGQETQYF. The DNA for the CDR3 is TGTGCCAGCAGCTTAGCCCCTAGCGGGCAAGAGACCCAGTACTTC. This sequence joins TRBV7-2 and TRBJ2-5, with 8 bases that match TRBD2. CDR3 size: 15 residues. CDR1 and CDR2 from the germline V gene are SGHTA and FQGNSA. The J segment lost 2 bases and the V segment lost 0 bases, leaving 2 bases of the junction unmatched. The full variable domain, rest sourced from reference TRBV7-2 and TRBJ2-5, is GAGVSQSPSNKVTEKGKDVELRCDPISGHTALYWYRQSLGQGLEFLIYFQGNSAPDKSGLPSDRFSAERTGGSVSTLTIQRTQQEDSAVYLCASSLAPSGQETQYFGPGTRLLVL.

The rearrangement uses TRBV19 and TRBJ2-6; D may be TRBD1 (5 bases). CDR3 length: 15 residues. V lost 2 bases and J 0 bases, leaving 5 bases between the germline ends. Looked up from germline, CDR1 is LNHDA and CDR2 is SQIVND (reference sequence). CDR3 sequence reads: CASSIQGSGANVLTF. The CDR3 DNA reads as TGTGCCAGTAGTATACAGGGCTCTGGGGCCAACGTCCTGACTTTC.

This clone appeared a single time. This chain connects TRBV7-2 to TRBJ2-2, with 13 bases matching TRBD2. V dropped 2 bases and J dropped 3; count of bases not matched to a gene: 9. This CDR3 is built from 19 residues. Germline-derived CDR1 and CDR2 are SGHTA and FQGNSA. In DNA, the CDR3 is TGTGCCAGCAGCTTACTGGGACTAGCGGGACTAGGTGACACCGGGGAGCTGTTTTTT. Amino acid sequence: CASSLLGLAGLGDTGELFF.